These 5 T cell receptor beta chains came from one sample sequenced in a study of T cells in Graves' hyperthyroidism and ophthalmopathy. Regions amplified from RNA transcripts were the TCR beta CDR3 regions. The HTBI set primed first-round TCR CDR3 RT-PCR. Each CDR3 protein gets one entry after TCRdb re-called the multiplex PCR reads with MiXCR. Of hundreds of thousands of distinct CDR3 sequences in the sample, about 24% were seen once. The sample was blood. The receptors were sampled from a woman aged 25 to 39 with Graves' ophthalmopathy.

The CDR3 sequence is CASSQDTGAVRSYEQYF. CDR3 in DNA: TGTGCCAGCAGCCAAGATACCGGGGCGGTCAGGTCCTACGAGCAGTACTTC. This sequence joins TRBV3-1 and TRBJ2-7, with D perhaps given as TRBD1 or TRBD2 (5 bases each). V was cut by 0 bases and J by 1 base, with 16 bases left in between. The CDR3 has 17 amino acids. Germline V gene data show CDR1 as LGHDT and CDR2 as YNNKEL (reference sequence).

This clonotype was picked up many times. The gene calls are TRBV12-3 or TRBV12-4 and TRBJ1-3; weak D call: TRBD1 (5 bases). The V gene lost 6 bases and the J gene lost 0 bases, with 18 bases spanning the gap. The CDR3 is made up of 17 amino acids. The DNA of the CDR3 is TGTGCCAGCAGCAGAACAACCGGGACTAGCTCTGGAAACACCATATATTTT. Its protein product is CASSRTTGTSSGNTIYF.

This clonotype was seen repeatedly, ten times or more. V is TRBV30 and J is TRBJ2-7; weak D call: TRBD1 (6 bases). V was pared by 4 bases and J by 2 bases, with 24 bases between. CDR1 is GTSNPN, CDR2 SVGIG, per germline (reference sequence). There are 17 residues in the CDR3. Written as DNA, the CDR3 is TGTGCCTGGACCCTACCTCGGACAGCCAACGGGACCTACGAGCAGTACTTC. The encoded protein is CAWTLPRTANGTYEQYF.

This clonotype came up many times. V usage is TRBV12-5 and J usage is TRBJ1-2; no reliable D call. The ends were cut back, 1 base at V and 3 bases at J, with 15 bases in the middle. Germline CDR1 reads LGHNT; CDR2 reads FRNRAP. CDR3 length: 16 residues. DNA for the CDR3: TGTGCTAGTGGTTTGGCACGAAGCGGGAGGGACTATGGCTACACCTTC. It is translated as CASGLARSGRDYGYTF.

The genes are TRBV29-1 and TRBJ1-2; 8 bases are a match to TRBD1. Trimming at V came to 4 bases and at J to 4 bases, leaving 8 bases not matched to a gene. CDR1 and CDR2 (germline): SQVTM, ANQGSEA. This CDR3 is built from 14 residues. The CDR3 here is CSVGAPQGVYGYTF. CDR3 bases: TGCAGCGTTGGGGCCCCACAGGGGGTCTATGGCTACACCTTC.